The table lists the clone carrying this T cell receptor beta chain with a count of one. Its antigen is undetermined. The record originates from a study of immune characteristics of hereditary and idiopathic chronic pancreatitis. Study observations and caveats: Productive TCR rearrangement counts correlated positively with chronic pancreatitis severity scores.

Chronic pancreatitis tissue was collected during total pancreatectomy with islet autotransplantation. No included patient had a known diabetes history. Repertoires were generated with immunoSEQ multiplex PCR, while TCRdb's copy carries only in-frame clones and drops some. The sample includes 11,000 to 15,000 clones, about 73% of them seen just once. Input material: pancreas tissue with hereditary chronic pancreatitis. The receptor's source is a human donor with chronic pancreatitis.

The CDR3 loop reads CASQLSWLAPETQYF. The DNA for the CDR3 is TGTGCCAGCCAACTCTCCTGGTTAGCGCCGGAGACCCAGTACTTC. The chain uses TRBV18 and TRBJ2-5; possible D gene TRBD2, 5 bases. The V and J ends lost 8 bases and 5 bases respectively, with 21 bases between them. This CDR3 comprises 15 residues. The germline V gene encodes CDR1 KGHSH and CDR2 LQKENI.